The sequence of this TCR beta chain was determined in a study of regulatory T cells in long-lasting Graves disease. Both iRepertoire HTBI primers and Arm-PCR of CDR3 regions were used to build the TCR beta libraries. MiXCR, applied by TCRdb to the multiplex PCR reads, yields one record per CDR3 protein. There are roughly 450,000 distinct CDR3 sequences in the sample; less than 25% occur only once, and around 12% lies in the top ten. As to time point: persistent/refractory GD, antithyroid drugs over 5 years with positive TRAb. RNA isolated from PBMCs was used to make the TCR library. An endocrinology department located in Xi'an, China, was where the patients came from. The CDR3 loop spans 16 amino acids. CDR1 and CDR2 (germline): LNHNV, YYDKDF (reference sequence). V was pared by 0 bases and J by 1 base, with 4 bases of the junction left unmatched.

The sequencing here drew on peripheral blood mononuclear cells (PBMCs), taken when the disease was refractory, from a patient treated with antithyroid drugs. The sequence was obtained from a female donor with Graves disease. V is TRBV15 and J is TRBJ2-3; 7 bases map to TRBD1. Written as DNA, the CDR3 is TGTGCCACCAGCAGAGATCGAGGGGGCGGCACAGATACGCAGTATTTT. Amino acids: CATSRDRGGGTDTQYF.